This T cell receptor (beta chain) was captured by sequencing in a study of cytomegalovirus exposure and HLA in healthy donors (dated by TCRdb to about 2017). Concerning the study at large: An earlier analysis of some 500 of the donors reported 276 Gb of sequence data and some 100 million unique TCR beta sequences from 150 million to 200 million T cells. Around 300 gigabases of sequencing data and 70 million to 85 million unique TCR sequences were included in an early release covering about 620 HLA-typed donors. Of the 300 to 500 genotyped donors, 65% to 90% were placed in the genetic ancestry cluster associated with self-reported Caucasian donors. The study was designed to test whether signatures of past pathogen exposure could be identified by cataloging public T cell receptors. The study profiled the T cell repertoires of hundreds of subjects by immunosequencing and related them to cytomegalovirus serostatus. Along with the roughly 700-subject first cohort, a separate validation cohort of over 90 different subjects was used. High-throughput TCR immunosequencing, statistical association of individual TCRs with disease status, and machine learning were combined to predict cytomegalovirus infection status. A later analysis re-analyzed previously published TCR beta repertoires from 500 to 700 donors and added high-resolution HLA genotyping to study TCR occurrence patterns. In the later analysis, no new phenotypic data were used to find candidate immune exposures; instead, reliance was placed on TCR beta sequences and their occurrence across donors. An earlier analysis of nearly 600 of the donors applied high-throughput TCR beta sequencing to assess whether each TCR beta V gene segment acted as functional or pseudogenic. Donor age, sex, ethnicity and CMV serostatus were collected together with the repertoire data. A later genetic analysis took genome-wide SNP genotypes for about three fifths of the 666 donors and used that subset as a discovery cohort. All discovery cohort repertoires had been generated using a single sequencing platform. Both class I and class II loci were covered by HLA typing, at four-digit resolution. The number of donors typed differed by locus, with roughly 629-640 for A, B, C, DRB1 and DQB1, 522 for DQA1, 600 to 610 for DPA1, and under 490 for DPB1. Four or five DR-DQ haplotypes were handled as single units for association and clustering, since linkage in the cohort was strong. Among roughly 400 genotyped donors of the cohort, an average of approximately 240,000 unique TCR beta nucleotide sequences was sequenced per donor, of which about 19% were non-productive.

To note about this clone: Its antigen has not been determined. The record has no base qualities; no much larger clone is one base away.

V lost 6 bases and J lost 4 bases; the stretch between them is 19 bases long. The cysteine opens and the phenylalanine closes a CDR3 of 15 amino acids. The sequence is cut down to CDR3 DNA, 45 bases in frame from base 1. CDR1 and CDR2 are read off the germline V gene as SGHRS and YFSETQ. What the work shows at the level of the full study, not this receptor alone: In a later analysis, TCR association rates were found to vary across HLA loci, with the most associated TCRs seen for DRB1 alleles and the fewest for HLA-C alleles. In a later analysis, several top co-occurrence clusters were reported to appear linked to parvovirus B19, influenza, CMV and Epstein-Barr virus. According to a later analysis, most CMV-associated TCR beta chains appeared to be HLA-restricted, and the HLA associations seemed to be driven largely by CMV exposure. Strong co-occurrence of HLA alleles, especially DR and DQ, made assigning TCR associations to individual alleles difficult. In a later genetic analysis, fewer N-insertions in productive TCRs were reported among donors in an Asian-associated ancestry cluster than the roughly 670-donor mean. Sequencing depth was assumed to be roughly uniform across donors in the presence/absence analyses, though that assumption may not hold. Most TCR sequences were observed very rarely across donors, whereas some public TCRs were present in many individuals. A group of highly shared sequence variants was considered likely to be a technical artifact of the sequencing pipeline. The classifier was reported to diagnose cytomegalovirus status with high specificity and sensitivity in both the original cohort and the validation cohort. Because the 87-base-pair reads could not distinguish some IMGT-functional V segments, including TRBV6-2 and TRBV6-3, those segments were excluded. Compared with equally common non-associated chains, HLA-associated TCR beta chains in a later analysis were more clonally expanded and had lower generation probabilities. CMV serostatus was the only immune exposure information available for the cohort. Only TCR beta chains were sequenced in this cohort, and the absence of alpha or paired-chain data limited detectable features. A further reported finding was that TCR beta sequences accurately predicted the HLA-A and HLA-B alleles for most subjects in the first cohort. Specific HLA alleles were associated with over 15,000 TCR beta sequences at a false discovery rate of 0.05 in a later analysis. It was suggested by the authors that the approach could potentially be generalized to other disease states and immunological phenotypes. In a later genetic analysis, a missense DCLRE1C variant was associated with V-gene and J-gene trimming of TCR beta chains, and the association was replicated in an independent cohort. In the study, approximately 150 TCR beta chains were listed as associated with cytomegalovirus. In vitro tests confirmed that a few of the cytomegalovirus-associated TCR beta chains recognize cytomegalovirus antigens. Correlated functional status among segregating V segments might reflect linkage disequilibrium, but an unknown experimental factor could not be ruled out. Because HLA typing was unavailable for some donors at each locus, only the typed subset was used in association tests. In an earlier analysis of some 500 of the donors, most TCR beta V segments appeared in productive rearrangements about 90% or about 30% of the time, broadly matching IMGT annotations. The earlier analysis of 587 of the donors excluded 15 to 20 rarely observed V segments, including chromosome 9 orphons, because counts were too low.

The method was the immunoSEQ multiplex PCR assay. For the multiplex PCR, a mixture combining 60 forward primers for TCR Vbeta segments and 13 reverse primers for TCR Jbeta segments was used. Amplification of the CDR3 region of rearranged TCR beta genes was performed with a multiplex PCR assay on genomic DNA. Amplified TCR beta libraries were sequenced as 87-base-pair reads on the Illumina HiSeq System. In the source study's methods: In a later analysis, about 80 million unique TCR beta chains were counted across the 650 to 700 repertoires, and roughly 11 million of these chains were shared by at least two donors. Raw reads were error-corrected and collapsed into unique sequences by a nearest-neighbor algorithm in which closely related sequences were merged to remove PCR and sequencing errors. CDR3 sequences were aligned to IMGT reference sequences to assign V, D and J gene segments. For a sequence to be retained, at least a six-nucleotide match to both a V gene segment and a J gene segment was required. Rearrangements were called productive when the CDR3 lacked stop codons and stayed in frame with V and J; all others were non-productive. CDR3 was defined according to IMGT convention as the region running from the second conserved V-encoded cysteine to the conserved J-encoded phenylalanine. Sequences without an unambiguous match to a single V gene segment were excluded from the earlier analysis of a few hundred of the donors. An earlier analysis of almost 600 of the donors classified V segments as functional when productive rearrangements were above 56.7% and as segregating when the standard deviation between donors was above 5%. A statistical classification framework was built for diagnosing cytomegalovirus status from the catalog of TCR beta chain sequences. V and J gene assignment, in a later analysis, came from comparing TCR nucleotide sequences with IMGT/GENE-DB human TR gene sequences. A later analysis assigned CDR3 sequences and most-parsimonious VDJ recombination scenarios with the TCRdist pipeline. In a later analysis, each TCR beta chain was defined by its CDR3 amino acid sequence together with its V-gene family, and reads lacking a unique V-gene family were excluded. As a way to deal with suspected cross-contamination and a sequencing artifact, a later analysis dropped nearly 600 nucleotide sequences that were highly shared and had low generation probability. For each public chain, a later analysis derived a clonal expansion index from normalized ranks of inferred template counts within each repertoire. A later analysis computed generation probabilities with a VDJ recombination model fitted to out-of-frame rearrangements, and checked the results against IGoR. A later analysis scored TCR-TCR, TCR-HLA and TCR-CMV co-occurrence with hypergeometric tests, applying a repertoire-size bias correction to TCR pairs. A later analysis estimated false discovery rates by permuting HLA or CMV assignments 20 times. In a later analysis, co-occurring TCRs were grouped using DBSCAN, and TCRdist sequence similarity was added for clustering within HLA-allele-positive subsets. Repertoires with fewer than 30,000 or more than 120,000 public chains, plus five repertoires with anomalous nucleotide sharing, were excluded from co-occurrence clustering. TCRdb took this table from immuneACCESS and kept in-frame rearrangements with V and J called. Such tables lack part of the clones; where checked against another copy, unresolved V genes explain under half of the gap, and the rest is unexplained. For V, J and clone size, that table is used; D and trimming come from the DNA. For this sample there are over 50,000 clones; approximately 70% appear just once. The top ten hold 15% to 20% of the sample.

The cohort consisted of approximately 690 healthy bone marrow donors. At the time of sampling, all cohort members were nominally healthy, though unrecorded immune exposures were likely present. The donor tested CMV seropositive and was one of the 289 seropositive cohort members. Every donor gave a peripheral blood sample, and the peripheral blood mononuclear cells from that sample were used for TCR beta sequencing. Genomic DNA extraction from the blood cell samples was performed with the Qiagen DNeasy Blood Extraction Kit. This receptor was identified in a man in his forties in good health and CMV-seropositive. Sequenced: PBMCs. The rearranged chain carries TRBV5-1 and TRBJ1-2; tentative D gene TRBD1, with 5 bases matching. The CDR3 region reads CASTTDPGVGYGYTF. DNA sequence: TGCGCCAGCACCACAGACCCGGGGGTTGGCTATGGCTACACCTTC. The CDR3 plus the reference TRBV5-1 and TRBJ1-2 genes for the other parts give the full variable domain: KAGVTQTPRYLIKTRGQQVTLSCSPISGHRSVSWYQQTPGQGLQFLFEYFSETQRNKGNFPGRFSGRQFSNSRSEMNVSTLELGDSALYLCASTTDPGVGYGYTFGSGTRLTVV.